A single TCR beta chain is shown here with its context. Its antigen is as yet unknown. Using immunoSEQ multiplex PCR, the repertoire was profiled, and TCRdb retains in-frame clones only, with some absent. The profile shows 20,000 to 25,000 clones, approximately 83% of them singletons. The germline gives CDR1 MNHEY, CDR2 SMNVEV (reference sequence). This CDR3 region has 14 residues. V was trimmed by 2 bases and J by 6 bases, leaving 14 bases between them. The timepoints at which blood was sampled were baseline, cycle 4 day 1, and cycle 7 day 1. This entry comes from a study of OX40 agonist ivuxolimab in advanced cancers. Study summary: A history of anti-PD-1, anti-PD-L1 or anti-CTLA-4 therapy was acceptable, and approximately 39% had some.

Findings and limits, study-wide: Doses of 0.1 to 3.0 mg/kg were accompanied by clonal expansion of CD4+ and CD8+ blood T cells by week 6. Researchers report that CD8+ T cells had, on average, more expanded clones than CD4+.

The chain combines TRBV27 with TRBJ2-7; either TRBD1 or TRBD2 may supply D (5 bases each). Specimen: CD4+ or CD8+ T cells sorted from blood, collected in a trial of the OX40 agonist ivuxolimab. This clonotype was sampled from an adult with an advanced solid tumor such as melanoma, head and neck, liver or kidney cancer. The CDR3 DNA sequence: TGTGCCAGCAGTTTAGGGCAGGGAGTAGGCGAGCAGTACTTC. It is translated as CASSLGQGVGEQYF.